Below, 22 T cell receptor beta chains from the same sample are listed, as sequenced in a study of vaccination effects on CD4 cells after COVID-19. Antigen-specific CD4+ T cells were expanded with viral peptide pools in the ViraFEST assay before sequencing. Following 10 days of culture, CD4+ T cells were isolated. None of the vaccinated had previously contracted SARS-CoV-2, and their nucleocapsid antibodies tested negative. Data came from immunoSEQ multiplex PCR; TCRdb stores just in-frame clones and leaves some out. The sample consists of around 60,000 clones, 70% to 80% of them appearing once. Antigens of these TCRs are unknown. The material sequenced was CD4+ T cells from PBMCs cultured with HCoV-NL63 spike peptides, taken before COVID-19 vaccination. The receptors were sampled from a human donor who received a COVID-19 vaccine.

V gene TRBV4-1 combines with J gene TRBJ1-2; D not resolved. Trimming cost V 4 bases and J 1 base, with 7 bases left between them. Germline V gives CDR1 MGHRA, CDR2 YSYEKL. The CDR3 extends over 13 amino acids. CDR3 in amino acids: CASSRSDNYGYTF. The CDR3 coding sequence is TGCGCCAGCAGCCGCTCGGATAACTATGGCTACACCTTC.

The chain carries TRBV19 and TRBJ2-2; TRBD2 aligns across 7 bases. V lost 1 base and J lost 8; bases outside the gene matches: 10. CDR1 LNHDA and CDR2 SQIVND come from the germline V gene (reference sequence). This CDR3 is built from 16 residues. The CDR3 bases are TGTGCCAGTAGTATAGGACTAGCCGGAGGTAGAGGGGAGCTGTTTTTT. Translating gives CASSIGLAGGRGELFF.

The CDR3 coding sequence is TGTGCCATCAGTGACTCAGGGGGGTCTGGCTACACCTTC. Amino acid sequence: CAISDSGGSGYTF. The J gene is TRBJ1-2, the V gene TRBV10-3, with 7 bases that match TRBD1. Trimming at V came to 3 bases and at J to 7 bases, leaving 5 bases not matched to a gene. Germline CDR1 is ENHRY and CDR2 is SYGVKD. The CDR3 covers 13 residues.

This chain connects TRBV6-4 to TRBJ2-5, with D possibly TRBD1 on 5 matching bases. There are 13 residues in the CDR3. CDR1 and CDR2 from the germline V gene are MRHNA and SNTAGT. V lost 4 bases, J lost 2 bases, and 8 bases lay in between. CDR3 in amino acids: CASSVNRQETQYF. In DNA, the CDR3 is TGTGCCAGCAGTGTAAACAGGCAAGAGACCCAGTACTTC.

The CDR3 DNA sequence: TGTGCCAGCAGCCCCCAAGCCGGGGAGCTGTTTTTT. It specifies CASSPQAGELFF. J is TRBJ2-2 and V is TRBV7-3; D is uncertain. The ends were cut back, 5 bases at V and 6 bases at J, with 7 bases in the middle. This CDR3 region has 12 residues. Germline loops: CDR1 SGHTA, CDR2 FQGTGA. The full variable domain, rest sourced from reference TRBV7-3 and TRBJ2-2, is GAGVSQTPSNKVTEKGKYVELRCDPISGHTALYWYRQSLGQGPEFLIYFQGTGAADDSGLPNDRFFAVRPEGSVSTLKIQRTERGDSAVYLCASSPQAGELFFGEGSRLTVL.

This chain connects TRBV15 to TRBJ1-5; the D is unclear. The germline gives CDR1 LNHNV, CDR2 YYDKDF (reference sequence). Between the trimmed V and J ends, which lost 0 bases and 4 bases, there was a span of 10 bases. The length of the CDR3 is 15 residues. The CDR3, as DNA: TGTGCCACCAGCAGAGATTTGGCACAAAATCAGCCCCAGCATTTT. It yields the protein CATSRDLAQNQPQHF.

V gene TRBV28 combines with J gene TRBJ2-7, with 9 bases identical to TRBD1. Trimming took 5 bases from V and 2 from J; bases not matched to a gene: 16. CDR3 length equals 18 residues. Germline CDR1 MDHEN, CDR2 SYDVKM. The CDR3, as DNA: TGTGCCAGCAGTCCACCTCACCCGGGACAGGGAATCCCCTACGAGCAGTACGTC. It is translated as CASSPPHPGQGIPYEQYV.

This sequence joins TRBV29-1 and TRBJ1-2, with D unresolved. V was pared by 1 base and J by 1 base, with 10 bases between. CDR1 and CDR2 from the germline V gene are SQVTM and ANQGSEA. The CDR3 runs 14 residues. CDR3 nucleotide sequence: TGCAGCGTTGAAGCCTCACCGTTTAACTATGGCTACACCTTC. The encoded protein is CSVEASPFNYGYTF.

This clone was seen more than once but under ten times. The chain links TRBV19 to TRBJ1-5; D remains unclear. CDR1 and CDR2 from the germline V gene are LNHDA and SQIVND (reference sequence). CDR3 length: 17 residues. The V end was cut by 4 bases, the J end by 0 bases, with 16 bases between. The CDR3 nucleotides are TGTGCCAGTAGTACCCAGCGCGGAGACTATAGCAATCAGCCCCAGCATTTT. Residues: CASSTQRGDYSNQPQHF.

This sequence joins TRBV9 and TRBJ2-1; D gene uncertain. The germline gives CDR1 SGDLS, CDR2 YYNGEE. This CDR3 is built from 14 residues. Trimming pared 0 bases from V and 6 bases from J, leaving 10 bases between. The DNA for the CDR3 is TGTGCCAGCAGCGTAGCCTCGGTTGGCAATGAGCAGTTCTTC. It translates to CASSVASVGNEQFF.

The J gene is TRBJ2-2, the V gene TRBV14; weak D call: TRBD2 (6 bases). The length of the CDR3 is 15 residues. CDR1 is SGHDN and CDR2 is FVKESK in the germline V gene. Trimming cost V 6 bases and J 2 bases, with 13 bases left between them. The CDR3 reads CASSATRLNTGELFF. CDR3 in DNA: TGTGCCAGCAGTGCGACTAGGTTAAACACCGGGGAGCTGTTTTTT.

The CDR3 is CASSQFGGGEQYV. CDR3 DNA sequence: TGTGCCAGCAGCCAATTTGGGGGAGGCGAGCAGTACGTC. The V and J genes are TRBV14 and TRBJ2-7, with a possible D match to TRBD2 (6 bases). Looked up from germline, CDR1 is SGHDN and CDR2 is FVKESK. This CDR3 has 13 residues. V lost 2 bases, J lost 6 bases, and 11 bases lay in between.

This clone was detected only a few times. CDR3 loop: CASSEQQGWNTGELFF. The CDR3 DNA reads TGCGCCAGCAGCGAGCAACAGGGATGGAACACCGGGGAGCTGTTTTTT. This chain connects TRBV5-1 to TRBJ2-2; D is possibly TRBD1 (6 bases). The CDR3 covers 16 residues. Germline CDR1 SGHRS, CDR2 YFSETQ. With 4 bases removed from V and 1 base from J, the gap between germline ends came to 14 bases.

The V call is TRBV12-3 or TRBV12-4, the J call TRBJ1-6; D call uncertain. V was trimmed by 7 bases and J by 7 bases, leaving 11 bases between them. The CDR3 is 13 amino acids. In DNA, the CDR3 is TGTGCCAGCATGGTACAGACCAATTCACCCCTCCACTTT. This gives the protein CASMVQTNSPLHF.

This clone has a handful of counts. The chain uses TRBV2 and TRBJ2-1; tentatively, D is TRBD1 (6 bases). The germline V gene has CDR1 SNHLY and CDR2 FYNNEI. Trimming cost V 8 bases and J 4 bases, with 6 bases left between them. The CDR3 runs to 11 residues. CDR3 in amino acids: CASGTYNEQFF. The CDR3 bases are TGTGCCAGCGGGACATACAATGAGCAGTTCTTC. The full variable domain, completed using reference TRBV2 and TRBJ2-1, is EPEVTQTPSHQVTQMGQEVILRCVPISNHLYFYWYRQILGQKVEFLVSFYNNEISEKSEIFDDQFSVERPDGSNFTLKIRSTKLEDSAMYFCASGTYNEQFFGPGTRLTVL.

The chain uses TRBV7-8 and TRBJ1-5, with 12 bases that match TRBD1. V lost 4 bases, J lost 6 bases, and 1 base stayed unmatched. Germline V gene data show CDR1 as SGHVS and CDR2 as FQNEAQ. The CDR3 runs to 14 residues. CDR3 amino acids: CASSWDRGLQPQHF. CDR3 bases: TGTGCCAGCAGCTGGGACAGGGGGCTTCAGCCCCAGCATTTT.

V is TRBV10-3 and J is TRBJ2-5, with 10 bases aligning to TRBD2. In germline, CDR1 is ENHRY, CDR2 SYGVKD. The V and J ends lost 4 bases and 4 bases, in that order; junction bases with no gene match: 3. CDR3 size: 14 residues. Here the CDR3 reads CAISGRTSGETQYF. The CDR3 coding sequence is TGTGCCATCAGTGGAAGGACTAGCGGAGAGACCCAGTACTTC.

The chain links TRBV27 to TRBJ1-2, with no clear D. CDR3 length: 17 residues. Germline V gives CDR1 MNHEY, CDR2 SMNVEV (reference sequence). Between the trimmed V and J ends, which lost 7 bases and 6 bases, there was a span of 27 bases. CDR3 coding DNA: TGTGCCAGCACCTTAGCTGCCGACGTAGGGAGAGATAATGGCTACACCTTC. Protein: CASTLAADVGRDNGYTF.

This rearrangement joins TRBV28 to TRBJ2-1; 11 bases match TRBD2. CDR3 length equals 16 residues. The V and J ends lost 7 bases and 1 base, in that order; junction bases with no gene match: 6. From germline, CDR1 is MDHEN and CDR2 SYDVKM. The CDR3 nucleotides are TGTGCCAGCAAGGCTAGCGGGGGGAAATCCTACAATGAGCAGTTCTTC. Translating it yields CASKASGGKSYNEQFF.

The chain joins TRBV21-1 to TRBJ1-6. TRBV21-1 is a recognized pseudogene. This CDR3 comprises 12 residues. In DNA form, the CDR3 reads TGTGCCAGCAGCAAAGCGGGGTCACCCCTCCACTTT. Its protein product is CASSKAGSPLHF.

CDR3 protein: CASRADRSVPYEQYV. The CDR3 DNA reads TGTGCCAGCAGGGCGGACAGGTCGGTTCCCTACGAGCAGTACGTC. The chain uses TRBV6-5 and TRBJ2-7, with 7 bases matching TRBD1. The ends lost 6 bases at V and 2 bases at J; junction bases unmatched: 10. The CDR3 is made up of 15 amino acids. The V gene's germline CDR1 is MNHEY and CDR2 SVGAGI.

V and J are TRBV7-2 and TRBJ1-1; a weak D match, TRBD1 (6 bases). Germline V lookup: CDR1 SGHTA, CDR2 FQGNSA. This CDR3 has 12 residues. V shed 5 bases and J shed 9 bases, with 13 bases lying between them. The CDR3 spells CASSPQGLQAFF. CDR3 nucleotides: TGTGCCAGCAGCCCCCAGGGGTTACAAGCTTTCTTT.